This passage covers 24 T cell receptor beta chains from one sample sequenced in a study of regulatory T cells in long-lasting Graves disease. Time point reported: newly diagnosed GD, antithyroid drugs for less than 3 months. Construction of the TCR library relied on RNA isolated from PBMCs. Combining iRepertoire HTBI primers with Arm-PCR of CDR3 regions, the authors built TCR beta libraries. TCRdb called the multiplex PCR reads again in MiXCR, with one record for every CDR3 protein. This table holds more than 450,000 distinct CDR3 sequences, around 11% found once. This sample was also put to use in a study of T cells in Graves' hyperthyroidism and ophthalmopathy.

The specimen was peripheral blood mononuclear cells (PBMCs), collected at new diagnosis, from a patient treated with antithyroid drugs. These receptors were taken from a woman in her twenties or thirties with Graves disease.

Ten or more counts support this clonotype. V usage is TRBV6-1 and J usage is TRBJ2-7; a possible D gene is TRBD1 (6 bases). The CDR3 contains 17 residues. Germline V gene lookup returns CDR1 MNHNS and CDR2 SASEGT. Trimming removed 6 bases from V and 3 bases from J, with 24 bases in between. CDR3 protein: CASRNTQTRDMSYEQYF. CDR3 nucleotide sequence: TGTGCCAGCAGAAACACCCAAACCCGGGACATGAGCTACGAGCAGTACTTC.

This clonotype was seen repeatedly, ten times or more. The chain joins TRBV2 to TRBJ2-7; D remains ambiguous. This CDR3 comprises 14 residues. The V and J ends lost 8 bases and 0 bases respectively, with 14 bases between them. CDR1 is SNHLY and CDR2 is FYNNEI in the germline V gene. CDR3 in amino acids: CASRAMESSYEQYF. CDR3 coding DNA: TGTGCCAGCCGGGCGATGGAGAGCTCCTACGAGCAGTACTTC.

This clonotype was picked up many times. The chain links TRBV6-5 to TRBJ1-2, with D hard to call. Germline CDR1 reads MNHEY; CDR2 reads SVGAGI. V was trimmed by 0 bases and J by 4 bases, leaving 6 bases between them. The CDR3 is 13 residues long. The CDR3 is CASSYSSVYGYTF. For the CDR3, the DNA is TGTGCCAGCAGTTACTCCTCAGTCTATGGCTACACCTTC.

On this clonotype itself: Possible read error: a much larger clone is one base away. The J gene is TRBJ2-3, the V gene TRBV7-9; 13 bases are a match to TRBD2. The CDR3 extends over 16 amino acids. Germline CDR1 SEHNR, CDR2 FQNEAQ (reference sequence). CDR3 nucleotide sequence: TGTGCCAGCAGCGTGGGGACTAGCGGGAAGGGAGATACGCAGTGTTTT. Translation gives CASSVGTSGKGDTQCF.

V gene TRBV19 combines with J gene TRBJ1-5, with 7 bases fitting TRBD1. The CDR3 is made up of 15 amino acids. The V and J ends lost 4 bases and 1 base, in that order; junction bases with no gene match: 4. Germline CDR1 LNHDA, CDR2 SQIVND (reference sequence). As DNA, the CDR3 is TGTGCCAGTAGTAAAGACAGGGCGAGCAATCAGCCCCAGCATTTT. Residues: CASSKDRASNQPQHF.

In this sample, this clonotype turned up a few times. This chain links TRBV4-1 with TRBJ2-1; 9 bases are shared with TRBD2. The CDR3 spans 16 residues. Trimming cost V 1 base and J 4 bases; bases outside gene matches: 5. Germline CDR1 and CDR2: MGHRA and YSYEKL. The CDR3 loop is CASSQALAGSYNEQFF. Written as DNA, the CDR3 is TGCGCCAGCAGCCAAGCACTAGCGGGCTCGTACAATGAGCAGTTCTTC.

This clonotype was detected many times. V usage is TRBV7-3 and J usage is TRBJ1-1; D is undetermined. With 5 bases removed from V and 2 bases from J, the gap between germline ends came to 9 bases. The germline V gene has CDR1 SGHTA and CDR2 FQGTGA. CDR3 length equals 13 residues. CDR3 bases: TGTGCCAGCAGCCGAGGCTCAAACACTGAAGCTTTCTTT. It yields the protein CASSRGSNTEAFF.

This clonotype was seen more than once but under ten times. The chain links TRBV27 to TRBJ1-1; tentative D call: TRBD1 (5 bases). The V end was cut by 3 bases, the J end by 6 bases, with 26 bases between. CDR1 and CDR2 (germline): MNHEY, SMNVEV (reference sequence). The CDR3 is made up of 18 amino acids. CDR3 sequence: CASSFQIGGRREVAEAFF. CDR3 DNA: TGTGCCAGCAGTTTCCAAATCGGAGGCCGCAGGGAGGTGGCTGAAGCTTTCTTT.

Only a few counts were recorded for this clonotype. The genes are TRBV20-1 and TRBJ2-1, with D unresolved. This CDR3 spans 12 amino acids. V lost 6 bases to trimming and J lost 9 bases, with 15 bases between them. Germline CDR1 is DFQATT and CDR2 is SNEGSKA (reference sequence). Written as DNA, the CDR3 is TGCAGTGCCACCCCTGGTGTCACTGAGCAGTTCTTC. Translating gives CSATPGVTEQFF.

This clonotype was observed at least ten times. The chain combines TRBV20-1 with TRBJ2-3, with TRBD2 identical over 11 bases. Germline V gene sequence: CDR1 DFQATT, CDR2 SNEGSKA (reference sequence). The ends lost 7 bases at V and 6 bases at J; junction bases unmatched: 12. The CDR3 has 15 amino acids. In nucleotides, the CDR3 is TGCAGTGTCGCAAATAGCGGGAGGGGGGGCGATACGCAGTATTTT. Protein sequence: CSVANSGRGGDTQYF.

Of note for this clonotype: This may be a read error: a much more frequent sequence differs by one nucleotide. J is TRBJ1-2 and V is TRBV11-2, with 12 bases lining up with TRBD1. Germline V gene lookup returns CDR1 SGHAT and CDR2 FQNNGV. The CDR3 length is 16 residues. V shed 2 bases, J shed 6 bases, and the junction held 7 bases outside the gene matches. DNA of the CDR3: TGTGCCAGCAGCTTATCCGGGACAGGGGGCCCTAATGGCTACACCTTC. Translation gives CASSLSGTGGPNGYTF.

This clonotype was recorded many times. The chain uses TRBV6-7 and TRBJ1-1; unclear D gene. TRBV6-7 is treated as an ORF (open reading frame) with a function not yet certain. V shed 7 bases and J shed 1 base, with 4 bases lying between them. This CDR3 region has 11 residues. CDR3 DNA sequence: TGTGCCAGCATGCCGAACACTGAAGCTTTCTTT. This sequence encodes CASMPNTEAFF.

The table lists this clonotype with a few counts. The rearrangement joins TRBV18 to TRBJ2-7; perhaps TRBD1 as D (6 bases). The germline V gene encodes CDR1 KGHSH and CDR2 LQKENI. V lost 3 bases and J lost 3, with 12 bases in between. The CDR3 spans 14 residues. The CDR3 protein is CASSPETGGYEQYF. CDR3 sequence (DNA): TGTGCCAGCTCACCTGAGACAGGCGGCTACGAGCAGTACTTC.

Note on this clonotype: At one end the junction does not follow the germline gene, possibly because of a read error. The chain recombines TRBV18 with TRBJ2-1, with 9 positions matching TRBD2. The CDR3 totals 19 residues. Germline lookup yields CDR1 KGHSH and CDR2 LQKENI. The CDR3 nucleotides read TGTGCCAGCTCACATGAGCGGGAGGCCCCTCTGATATCCTACAATGAGCAGCTCTTC. This codes for CASSHEREAPLISYNEQLF.

This clonotype appeared many times. This chain connects TRBV19 to TRBJ2-1; 8 bases align to TRBD1. CDR1 is LNHDA and CDR2 is SQIVND in the germline V gene (reference sequence). The CDR3 length is 13 residues. Losses at the gene ends were 7 bases for V and 13 bases for J; bases not matched to a gene: 12. The CDR3 spells CASIPTGQGAQFF. In nucleotides, the CDR3 is TGTGCCAGTATCCCTACGGGGCAGGGGGCTCAGTTCTTC.

This clonotype was recorded at least ten times. This chain connects TRBV15 to TRBJ2-7; 8 bases are shared with TRBD1. The germline gives CDR1 LNHNV, CDR2 YYDKDF (reference sequence). The CDR3 extends over 15 amino acids. V gave up 1 base and J gave up 4 bases; unmatched junction bases: 6. CDR3 bases: TGTGCCACCAGCAGAGGAGGGACAGGTGTATACGAGCAGTACTTC. Translating gives CATSRGGTGVYEQYF.

The chain has TRBV12-3 or TRBV12-4 and TRBJ1-6, with D possibly being TRBD1 (5 bases). V lost 9 bases and J 7 bases, leaving 13 bases between the germline ends. The CDR3 contains 13 residues. The CDR3 reads CASRGGGNSPLHF. CDR3 nucleotide sequence: TGTGCCAGTAGGGGAGGCGGGAATTCACCCCTCCACTTT.

The CDR3 spells CASTHGLAGDSEQFF. CDR3 coding DNA: TGTGCCAGCACCCACGGACTAGCGGGAGACAGTGAGCAGTTCTTC. The chain couples TRBV6-2 or TRBV6-3 to TRBJ2-1; 13 nucleotides match TRBD2. This CDR3 has 15 amino acids. CDR1 MNHEY and CDR2 SVGEGT come from the germline V gene. Germline trimming cut 7 bases from V and 9 bases from J; bases unmatched to any gene: 9.

This clonotype was seen only a few times. The genes are TRBV2 and TRBJ2-7; maybe TRBD2 (5 bases). V lost 6 bases and J 7 bases, leaving 10 bases between the germline ends. CDR1 is SNHLY, CDR2 FYNNEI, per germline. This CDR3 is built from 11 residues. The CDR3 spells CASSREGEQYF. CDR3 nucleotide sequence: TGTGCCAGCAGCCGGGAAGGTGAGCAGTACTTC. The full variable domain, in which reference TRBV2 and TRBJ2-7 provide the parts outside the CDR3, is EPEVTQTPSHQVTQMGQEVILRCVPISNHLYFYWYRQILGQKVEFLVSFYNNEISEKSEIFDDQFSVERPDGSNFTLKIRSTKLEDSAMYFCASSREGEQYFGPGTRLTVT.

This clonotype was counted many times. The CDR3 coding sequence is TGTGCCAGCAGCTTACCAGGGACAGGGTCAACAGATACGCAGTATTTT. Amino acids: CASSLPGTGSTDTQYF. The chain uses TRBV7-8 and TRBJ2-3, with 9 bases aligning to TRBD1. CDR3 size: 16 residues. The trim removed 2 bases at V and 3 bases at J, leaving 6 bases unmatched. Germline V lookup: CDR1 SGHVS, CDR2 FQNEAQ.

This clonotype has ten or more counts. This chain uses TRBV7-2 with TRBJ1-6; TRBD1 aligns across 8 bases. There are 15 residues in the CDR3. V lost 5 bases and J lost 9; bases outside the gene matches: 9. Germline CDR1 reads SGHTA; CDR2 reads FQGNSA. CDR3 protein: CASSTVGTGRSPLHF. The CDR3 DNA follows: TGTGCCAGCAGCACCGTCGGGACAGGACGTTCACCCCTCCACTTT.

About this clonotype itself: A much larger clone differs from this one at a single base, so this may be a read error. This chain connects TRBV28 to TRBJ1-6; tentative D call: TRBD1 (6 bases). The germline V gene has CDR1 MDHEN and CDR2 SYDVKM. This CDR3 comprises 17 residues. V was clipped by 6 bases and J by 3 bases, with 18 bases between them. The CDR3 loop is CASRPDGGGLYNSPLHF. CDR3 DNA sequence: TGTGCCAGCAGGCCCGATGGGGGGGGCCTCTATAATTCACCCCTCCACTTT.

This clonotype was picked up a small number of times. The rearrangement joins TRBV9 to TRBJ2-1, with D perhaps TRBD2 (6 bases). The length of the CDR3 is 15 residues. In germline, CDR1 is SGDLS, CDR2 YYNGEE. Trimming took off 3 bases at V and 3 bases at J, with 13 bases between the two ends. CDR3 coding DNA: TGTGCCAGCAGCGCCCGGCTAGCGAACTACAATGAGCAGTTCTTC. Translated, it gives CASSARLANYNEQFF.

The table lists this clonotype with many counts. The V call is TRBV5-6, the J call TRBJ2-2; D is possibly TRBD1 (6 bases). Trimming took off 5 bases at V and 6 bases at J, with 11 bases between the two ends. CDR1 SGHDT and CDR2 YYEEEE come from the germline V gene. This CDR3 is 13 amino acids long. CDR3 bases: TGTGCCAGCAGACGAACAGGGTCCGGGGAGCTGTTTTTT. Amino acids: CASRRTGSGELFF.